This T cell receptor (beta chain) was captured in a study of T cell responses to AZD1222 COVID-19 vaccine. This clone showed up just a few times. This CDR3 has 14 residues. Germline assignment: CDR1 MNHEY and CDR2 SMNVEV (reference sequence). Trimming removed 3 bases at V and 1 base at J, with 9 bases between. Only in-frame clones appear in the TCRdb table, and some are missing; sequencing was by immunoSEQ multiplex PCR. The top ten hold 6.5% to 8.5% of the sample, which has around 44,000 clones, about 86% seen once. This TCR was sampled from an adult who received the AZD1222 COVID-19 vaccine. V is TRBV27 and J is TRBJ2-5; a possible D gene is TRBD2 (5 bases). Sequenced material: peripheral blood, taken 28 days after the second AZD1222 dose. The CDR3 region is CASSLLSGQETQYF. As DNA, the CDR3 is TGTGCCAGCAGTTTGCTGAGCGGCCAAGAGACCCAGTACTTC.